Below, one T cell receptor beta chain is given with its context. V shed 3 bases and J shed 3 bases, with 15 bases lying between them. Germline CDR1 and CDR2: SGHRS and YFSETQ. This CDR3 comprises 15 residues. The record originates from a study of T cell responses to AZD1222 COVID-19 vaccine. Study background: Pooling was applied to second doses at about 4 or about 12 weeks.

Method: immunoSEQ multiplex PCR; TCRdb's copy keeps in-frame clones and lacks some. The sample includes some 130,000 clones, 75% to 90% of them seen just once. This chain joins TRBV5-1 and TRBJ1-1; D call uncertain. The clonotype was recovered from an adult in good health. This specimen consisted of peripheral blood, obtained on day 0 of AZD1222 vaccination. CDR3 sequence: CASSSLMSPYTEAFF. CDR3 bases: TGCGCCAGCAGCTCCCTAATGAGCCCATACACTGAAGCTTTCTTT.